This entry is about one TCR beta chain. Antigen: not known. The CDR3 has 16 residues. V dropped 3 bases and J dropped 0; count of bases not matched to a gene: 4. CDR1 is MGHRA and CDR2 is YSYEKL in the germline V gene. The data belong to a study of OX40 agonist ivuxolimab in advanced cancers. Overall study: Every patient in dose escalation had hepatocellular carcinoma, melanoma, renal cell or head and neck cancer.

Only in-frame clones appear in the TCRdb table, and some are missing; sequencing was by immunoSEQ multiplex PCR. The sample holds more than 70,000 clones, around 90% seen once. The study's findings and limits: Specificity for antigen went undetermined in the expanded peripheral T cells.

The chain uses TRBV4-1 and TRBJ1-3, with 8 bases fitting TRBD1. The sequenced sample was CD4+ or CD8+ T cells sorted from blood, obtained in a trial of the OX40 agonist ivuxolimab. The receptor's source is an adult with an advanced solid tumor such as melanoma, head and neck, liver or kidney cancer. CDR3 sequence: CASSHYGQGSGNTIYF. CDR3 coding DNA: TGCGCCAGCAGCCACTACGGACAGGGCTCTGGAAACACCATATATTTT.